This entry features one TCR beta chain sequence. It has no known antigen specificity. Base quality data are lacking; no much larger clone is found one base away. This specimen belongs to a study of cytomegalovirus exposure and HLA in healthy donors (dated by TCRdb to about 2017). In terms of the full investigation: In an earlier analysis of 587 of the donors, approximately 260 Gb of sequence data and some 120 million unique TCR beta sequences from some 170 million T cells were reported. Every repertoire in the discovery cohort had been generated on one and the same sequencing platform. Class I and class II HLA loci were covered by the typing at four-digit resolution. A separate validation cohort of approximately 130 different subjects was used in addition to the roughly 640-subject first cohort. Roughly 300 gigabases of sequencing data and tens of millions of unique TCR sequences were included in an early release covering several hundred HLA-typed donors. The genetic ancestry cluster associated with self-reported Caucasian donors included 65% to 90% of the roughly 380 genotyped donors. High-throughput TCR immunosequencing, statistical association of individual TCRs with disease status, and machine learning were combined to predict cytomegalovirus infection status. Rather than drawing on any new phenotypic data, the later analysis identified candidate immune exposures from TCR beta sequences and the way those sequences occurred across donors. The T cell repertoires of around 670 subjects were profiled by immunosequencing and related to cytomegalovirus serostatus. Typing coverage varied by locus: roughly 629-630 donors for A, B, C, DRB1 and DQB1; 522 for DQA1; nearly 610 for DPA1; approximately 450 for DPB1. Across some 400 genotyped donors of the cohort, an average of 235,054 unique TCR beta nucleotide sequences per donor were sequenced, and roughly 18% of those sequences were non-productive. Donor age, sex, ethnicity and CMV serostatus were compiled alongside the repertoire data. An earlier analysis of 500 to 650 of the donors applied high-throughput TCR beta sequencing to assess whether each TCR beta V gene segment acted as functional or pseudogenic. A later genetic analysis used genome-wide SNP genotypes for 398 of the 666 donors, treating that subset as a discovery cohort. A later analysis re-analyzed previously published TCR beta repertoires from approximately 700 donors and added high-resolution HLA genotyping to study TCR occurrence patterns. The aim of the study was to test whether cataloging public T cell receptors could identify signatures of past pathogen exposure. Because of strong linkage in the cohort, roughly 5 DR-DQ haplotypes were treated as single units for association and clustering.

Libraries were prepared through the immunoSEQ multiplex PCR assay. A mixture of 60 forward primers for TCR Vbeta segments and 13 reverse primers for TCR Jbeta segments was used in the multiplex PCR. The CDR3 region of rearranged TCR beta genes was amplified from genomic DNA by a multiplex PCR assay. Amplified TCR beta libraries were sequenced as 87-base-pair reads on the Illumina HiSeq System. In the original analysis: Across the 500 to 700 repertoires, a later analysis counted roughly 77 million unique TCR beta chains, 9 million to 14 million of which were shared by at least two donors. Raw reads were error-corrected and collapsed into unique sequences with a nearest-neighbor algorithm that merged closely related sequences to remove PCR and sequencing errors. To assign V, D and J gene segments, CDR3 sequences were aligned to IMGT reference sequences. For a sequence to be retained, a match of at least six nucleotides to both a V gene segment and a J gene segment was required. Rearrangements were called productive when the CDR3 lacked stop codons and stayed in frame with V and J; all others were non-productive. Following IMGT convention, CDR3 was defined as the stretch from the second conserved V-encoded cysteine to the conserved J-encoded phenylalanine. Sequences without an unambiguous match to a single V gene segment were excluded from the earlier analysis of about 600 of the donors. In an earlier analysis of about 590 of the donors, a V segment was called functional when productive rearrangements were above 56.7%, and segregating when the standard deviation between donors exceeded 5%. A statistical classification framework was developed to diagnose cytomegalovirus status using the catalog of TCR beta chain sequences. V and J gene assignment, in a later analysis, came from comparing TCR nucleotide sequences with IMGT/GENE-DB human TR gene sequences. A later analysis assigned CDR3 sequences and most-parsimonious VDJ recombination scenarios with the TCRdist pipeline. A later analysis defined each TCR beta chain by its CDR3 amino acid sequence plus V-gene family, and excluded reads lacking a unique V-gene family. In a later analysis, 450 to 600 highly shared, low-generation-probability nucleotide sequences were removed to address suspected cross-contamination and a sequencing artifact. A later analysis calculated a clonal expansion index for each public chain from normalized within-repertoire ranks of inferred template counts. Generation probabilities in a later analysis came from a VDJ recombination model fitted to out-of-frame rearrangements, and those results were checked against IGoR. A later analysis scored TCR-TCR, TCR-HLA and TCR-CMV co-occurrence with hypergeometric tests, applying a repertoire-size bias correction to TCR pairs. To estimate false discovery rates, a later analysis permuted the HLA or CMV assignments 20 times. In a later analysis, co-occurring TCRs were grouped using DBSCAN, with TCRdist sequence similarity added in when clustering inside HLA-allele-positive subsets. Repertoires with fewer than 30,000 or more than 120,000 public chains were left out of co-occurrence clustering, as were about five repertoires with anomalous nucleotide sharing. TCRdb's version of the immuneACCESS table is confined to in-frame rearrangements and falls short of the full clone set. An unresolved V gene accounts for under half of the shortfall where checked; the remainder is of unknown origin. That table gives V, J and clone size, and the DNA gave D and trimming. Counted in this sample were approximately 130,000 clones; about four fifths of them appeared once. Of the sample, more than 7% falls within the top ten clones.

From the cysteine through the phenylalanine, the CDR3 covers 16 amino acids. The entry retains the CDR3 DNA only, 48 bases that are in frame from base 1. Looking up the germline V gene yields CDR1 MRHNA and CDR2 SNTAGT. Trimming removed 8 bases from V and 6 bases from J; the gene matches leave 10 bases unexplained. The cohort consisted of more than 650 healthy bone marrow donors. All cohort members were sampled while nominally healthy, although unrecorded immune exposures were likely present. The donor was CMV seropositive and was included in the group of approximately 300 seropositive cohort members. Each donor provided a peripheral blood sample, and peripheral blood mononuclear cells were used for TCR beta sequencing. Genomic DNA extraction from the blood cell samples was performed with the Qiagen DNeasy Blood Extraction Kit. General study outcomes and caveats: V-gene and J-gene trimming of TCR beta chains was associated with a missense DCLRE1C variant in a later genetic analysis, and the association was replicated in an independent cohort. When HLA alleles, especially DR and DQ, strongly co-occurred, TCR associations were difficult to assign to individual alleles. The sequencing pipeline was judged likely to have produced a cluster of highly shared sequence variants as a technical artifact. In a later analysis, HLA-associated TCR beta chains were found to be more clonally expanded and to have lower generation probabilities than equally common non-associated chains. Because HLA typing was unavailable for some donors at each locus, only the typed subset was used in association tests. An earlier analysis of around 540 of the donors showed that most TCR beta V segments appeared in productive rearrangements either about 87% or about 30% of the time, which broadly matched IMGT annotations. Linkage disequilibrium might explain the correlated functional status among segregating V segments, but an unknown experimental factor could not be ruled out. The authors suggested that the approach could potentially be extended to other disease states and immunological phenotypes. According to a later analysis, parvovirus B19, influenza, CMV and Epstein-Barr virus appeared linked to several top co-occurrence clusters. In vitro tests confirmed that three of the cytomegalovirus-associated TCR beta chains recognize cytomegalovirus antigens. Most TCR sequences were seen in very few donors, while some public TCRs were found in many individuals. Specific HLA alleles were associated with 15,000 to 20,000 TCR beta sequences at a false discovery rate of 0.05 in a later analysis. Roughly uniform sequencing depth across donors was assumed in presence/absence analyses, although this assumption may not hold. In the study, approximately 150 TCR beta chains were listed as associated with cytomegalovirus. The cohort was sequenced for TCR beta chains only, and without alpha or paired-chain data the features that could be detected were limited. A further reported finding was that TCR beta sequences accurately predicted the HLA-A and HLA-B alleles for most subjects in the first cohort. In a later genetic analysis, fewer N-insertions in productive TCRs were reported among donors in an Asian-associated ancestry cluster than the 666-donor mean. Most CMV-associated TCR beta chains appeared to be HLA-restricted in a later analysis, and the HLA associations seemed to be driven largely by CMV exposure. The classifier was reported to diagnose cytomegalovirus status with high specificity and sensitivity in both the original cohort and the validation cohort. In a later analysis, TCR association rates were found to vary across HLA loci, with the most associated TCRs seen for DRB1 alleles and the fewest for HLA-C alleles. Some 16 rarely observed V segments, including chromosome 9 orphons, were excluded from the earlier analysis of several hundred of the donors because counts were too low. The only immune exposure information available for the cohort was CMV serostatus. Some IMGT-functional V segments, including TRBV6-2 and TRBV6-3, could not be told apart with the 87-base-pair reads, so those segments were excluded.

The material sequenced was PBMCs. This chain is built from TRBV6-4 and TRBJ2-2, and 12 junction bases match TRBD2. The sequence was obtained from a woman between 45 and 65 years old in good health and CMV-seropositive. Here is the DNA: TGTGCCAGCCGAAACTCCGGGACTAGCGGGCCCGGGGAGCTGTTTTTT. This codes for CASRNSGTSGPGELFF.